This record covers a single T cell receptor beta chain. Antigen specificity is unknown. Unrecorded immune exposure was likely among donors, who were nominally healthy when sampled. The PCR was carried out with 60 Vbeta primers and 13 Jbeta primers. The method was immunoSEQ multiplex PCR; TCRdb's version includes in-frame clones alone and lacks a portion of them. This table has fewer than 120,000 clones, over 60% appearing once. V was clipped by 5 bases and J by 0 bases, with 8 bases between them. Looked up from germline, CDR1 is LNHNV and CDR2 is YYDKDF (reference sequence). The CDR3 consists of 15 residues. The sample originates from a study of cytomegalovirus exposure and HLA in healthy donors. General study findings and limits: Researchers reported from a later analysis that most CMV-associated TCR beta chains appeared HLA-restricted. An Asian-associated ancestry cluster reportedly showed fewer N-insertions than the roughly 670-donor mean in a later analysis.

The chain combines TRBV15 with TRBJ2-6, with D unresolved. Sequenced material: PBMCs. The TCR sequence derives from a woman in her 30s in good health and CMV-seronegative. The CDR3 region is CATSRRDSGANVLTF. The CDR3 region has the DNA TGTGCCACCAGCCGCCGAGACTCTGGGGCCAACGTCCTGACTTTC.